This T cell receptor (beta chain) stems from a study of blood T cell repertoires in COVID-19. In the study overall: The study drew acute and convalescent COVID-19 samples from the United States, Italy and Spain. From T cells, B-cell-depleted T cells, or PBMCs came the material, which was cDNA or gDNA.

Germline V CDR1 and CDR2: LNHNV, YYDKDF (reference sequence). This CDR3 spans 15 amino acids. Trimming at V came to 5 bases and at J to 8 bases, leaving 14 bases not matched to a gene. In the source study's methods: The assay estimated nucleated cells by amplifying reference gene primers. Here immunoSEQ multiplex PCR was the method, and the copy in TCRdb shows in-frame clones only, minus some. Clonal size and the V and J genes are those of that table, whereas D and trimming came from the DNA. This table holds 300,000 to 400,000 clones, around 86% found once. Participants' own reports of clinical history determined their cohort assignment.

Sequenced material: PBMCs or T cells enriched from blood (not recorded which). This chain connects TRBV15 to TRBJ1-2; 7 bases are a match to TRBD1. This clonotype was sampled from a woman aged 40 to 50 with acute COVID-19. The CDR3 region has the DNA TGTGCCACCAGCGGAACCGTAAGGGGGCTTGAAGGCTACACCTTC. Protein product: CATSGTVRGLEGYTF.